This T cell receptor beta chain was captured in a study of identical twins. Regarding the study as a whole: Within monozygotic twins, out-of-frame TCR alpha sharing was underestimated by the models. Out-of-frame alpha sequences that twins shared showed excess low generation probability. Abundant beta clonotypes from cord blood bore fewer insertions; memory repertoires lacked this pattern.

This clonotype was seen many times. Its antigen is unknown. TCRdb reanalysed the 5' RACE reads using MiXCR and keeps one entry per CDR3 protein. The data contain 250,000 or so distinct CDR3 sequences, about 13% of them seen just once; the ten biggest clones take up 3.5% to 4.5%. This sample also belongs to another study, concerning yellow fever vaccine responses in identical twins. Per that study: Twins' vaccine T cell responses were reported to seem partly convergent and partly personalized.

The receptor's source is a young woman in good health. The sample taken for sequencing was memory (CD45RO+) T cells sorted from blood.

The CDR3 sequence: CSARRGGGVEHTQYF. In nucleotides, the CDR3 is TGCAGTGCTAGACGTGGCGGGGGAGTAGAACATACGCAGTATTTT. This chain links TRBV20-1 with TRBJ2-3, with TRBD2 identical over 7 bases. CDR3 length equals 15 residues. After removal of 2 bases from V and 7 bases from J, the junction contained 12 bases not matched to a gene. Per germline, CDR1 DFQATT and CDR2 SNEGSKA (reference sequence).